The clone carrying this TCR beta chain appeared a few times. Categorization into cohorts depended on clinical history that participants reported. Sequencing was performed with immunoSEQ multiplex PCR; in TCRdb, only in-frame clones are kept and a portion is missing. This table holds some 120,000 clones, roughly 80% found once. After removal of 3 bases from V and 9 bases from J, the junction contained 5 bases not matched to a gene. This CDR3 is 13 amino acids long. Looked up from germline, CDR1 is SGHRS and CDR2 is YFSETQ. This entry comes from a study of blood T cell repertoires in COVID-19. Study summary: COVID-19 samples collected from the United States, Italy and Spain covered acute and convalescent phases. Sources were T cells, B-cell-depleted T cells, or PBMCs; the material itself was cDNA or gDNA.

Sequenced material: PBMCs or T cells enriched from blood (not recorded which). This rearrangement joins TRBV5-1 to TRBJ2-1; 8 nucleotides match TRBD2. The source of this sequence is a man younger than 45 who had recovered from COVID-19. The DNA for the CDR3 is TGCGCCAGCAGCTCGGGACTAGAGGGTGAGCAGTTCTTC. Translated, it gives CASSSGLEGEQFF.